These 16 T cell receptor beta chains were all obtained from the same sample, sequenced in a study of blood T cell repertoires in COVID-19. Data came from immunoSEQ multiplex PCR; TCRdb stores just in-frame clones and leaves some out. The repertoire holds approximately 210,000 clones, with around nine tenths as singletons. The specimen sequenced was PBMCs or T cells enriched from blood (not recorded which). The receptors stem from a man aged 30 to 39 in a cohort exposed to, infected with or recovered from COVID-19 (not recorded which).

The V and J genes are TRBV20-1 and TRBJ2-3; 7 nucleotides match TRBD2. CDR1 and CDR2 from the germline V gene are DFQATT and SNEGSKA (reference sequence). CDR3 length: 16 residues. V gave up 3 bases and J gave up 0 bases; unmatched junction bases: 9. CDR3 DNA: TGCAGTGCTAGTAGGTCTAGCGGTTTTAGCACAGATACGCAGTATTTT. It translates to CSASRSSGFSTDTQYF.

A few counts support this clone. This chain connects TRBV4-1 to TRBJ1-6; D gene ambiguous. The CDR3 runs 16 residues. The V and J ends lost 8 bases and 0 bases respectively, with 14 bases between them. Germline V gene sequence: CDR1 MGHRA, CDR2 YSYEKL. The CDR3 nucleotides read TGCGCCAGCGAGACAAACCTCGGCTCCTATAATTCACCCCTCCACTTT. Its protein is CASETNLGSYNSPLHF.

This chain connects TRBV6-5 to TRBJ1-2, with 8 bases that match TRBD1. V lost 10 bases and J lost 4; bases outside the gene matches: 14. The germline V gene has CDR1 MNHEY and CDR2 SVGAGI. The CDR3 covers 15 residues. CDR3 nucleotides: TGTGCCACCCCTAACAGGGGGGGCGGCGTCTATGGCTACACCTTC. This codes for CATPNRGGGVYGYTF.

In regard to this clone: Mismatch with germline at one junction end may stem from a read error. This sequence joins TRBV10-3 and TRBJ2-1; weak D call: TRBD2 (5 bases). The germline V gene encodes CDR1 ENHRY and CDR2 SYGVKD. There are 15 residues in the CDR3. CDR3 nucleotides: TGTGCCATCAATGAGGGTATTAGCTCCTACAATGAGCAGTTCTTC. As protein: CAINEGISSYNEQFF.

V gene TRBV6-1 combines with J gene TRBJ1-5; no reliable D call. Per the germline V gene, CDR1 is MNHNS and CDR2 is SASEGT. This CDR3 comprises 13 residues. The V end lost 3 bases, the J end lost 7 bases, and 10 bases lay between the germline ends. CDR3 residues: CASSETGRQPQHF. The CDR3 coding sequence is TGTGCCAGCAGTGAGACTGGGAGACAGCCCCAGCATTTT.

This clone was counted a few times. This sequence joins TRBV7-3 and TRBJ2-1, with TRBD2 matching over 9 bases. Unmatched junction bases numbered 0, after V lost 3 bases and J lost 0 bases. The CDR3 runs to 15 residues. Germline loops: CDR1 SGHTA, CDR2 FQGTGA. CDR3 amino acids: CASSFSGSSYNEQFF. The CDR3 DNA follows: TGTGCCAGCAGCTTTAGCGGGAGCTCCTACAATGAGCAGTTCTTC. Filled out from reference TRBV7-3 and TRBJ2-1, the complete variable domain reads GAGVSQTPSNKVTEKGKYVELRCDPISGHTALYWYRQSLGQGPEFLIYFQGTGAADDSGLPNDRFFAVRPEGSVSTLKIQRTERGDSAVYLCASSFSGSSYNEQFFGPGTRLTVL.

This rearrangement joins TRBV15 to TRBJ1-4; no clear D gene. This CDR3 spans 16 amino acids. Trimming cost V 4 bases and J 8 bases, with 20 bases left between them. CDR1 is LNHNV and CDR2 is YYDKDF in the germline V gene (reference sequence). The CDR3 nucleotides are TGTGCCACCAGCACCTTACGCGGGATGGGGAGGGAAAAACTGTTTTTT. Translation: CATSTLRGMGREKLFF.

The chain recombines TRBV29-1 with TRBJ2-2, with 12 bases fitting TRBD2. V was pared by 4 bases and J by 0 bases, with 3 bases of the junction left unmatched. CDR1 and CDR2 (germline): SQVTM, ANQGSEA. CDR3 length: 16 amino acids. CDR3 sequence: CSVALAGGTNTGELFF. The CDR3 region has the DNA TGCAGCGTTGCGCTAGCGGGAGGGACGAACACCGGGGAGCTGTTTTTT.

This chain joins TRBV5-4 and TRBJ2-1; D might be TRBD2 (6 bases). The ends were cut back, 4 bases at V and 7 bases at J, with 24 bases in the middle. Germline CDR1 is SGHNT and CDR2 is YYREEE (reference sequence). This CDR3 has 17 amino acids. The CDR3 loop reads CASSTGSGLGLSNEQFF. The DNA of the CDR3 is TGTGCCAGCAGCACAGGATCGGGACTGGGGCTTTCTAATGAGCAGTTCTTC.

The gene calls are TRBV5-4 and TRBJ2-3; the match to TRBD2 covers 12 bases. Germline assignment: CDR1 SGHNT and CDR2 YYREEE (reference sequence). V was clipped by 3 bases and J by 2 bases; unmatched bases: 7. This CDR3 has 17 amino acids. Written as DNA, the CDR3 is TGTGCCAGCAGCTCCCCCGGACTAGCGGGAATCACAGATACGCAGTATTTT. Amino acids: CASSSPGLAGITDTQYF.

In DNA, the CDR3 is TGTGCCAGCAGCCAAGGGGGTCTCGATCAGCCCCAGCATTTT. Protein sequence: CASSQGGLDQPQHF. The gene calls are TRBV7-9 and TRBJ1-5, with a tentative D call TRBD1 (6 bases). This CDR3 has 14 amino acids. Trimming cost V 5 bases and J 5 bases, with 13 bases left between them. The germline V gene has CDR1 SEHNR and CDR2 FQNEAQ (reference sequence).

The V gene is TRBV20-1, the J gene TRBJ2-3; TRBD2 matches at 14 bases. Looked up from germline, CDR1 is DFQATT and CDR2 is SNEGSKA (reference sequence). V dropped 3 bases and J dropped 2; count of bases not matched to a gene: 16. This CDR3 contains 20 residues. The chain's CDR3 is CSASPLGLAGVGSHTDTQYF. The CDR3 region has the DNA TGCAGTGCTAGTCCCTTGGGACTAGCGGGAGTAGGGTCCCACACAGATACGCAGTATTTT.

This chain uses TRBV9 with TRBJ2-5; the match to TRBD1 covers 11 bases. The germline V gene has CDR1 SGDLS and CDR2 YYNGEE. The CDR3 is 15 residues long. V dropped 3 bases and J dropped 4; count of bases not matched to a gene: 5. The CDR3 loop reads CASSDRTGGAETQYF. The CDR3 nucleotides read TGTGCCAGCAGCGACCGGACAGGGGGCGCAGAGACCCAGTACTTC. Full variable domain (missing parts from reference TRBV9 and TRBJ2-5): DSGVTQTPKHLITATGQRVTLRCSPRSGDLSVYWYQQSLDQGLQFLIQYYNGEERAKGNILERFSAQQFPDLHSELNLSSLELGDSALYFCASSDRTGGAETQYFGPGTRLLVL.

This clone was seen more than once but under ten times. The V gene is TRBV15, the J gene TRBJ2-3; D remains unclear. Germline V gene lookup returns CDR1 LNHNV and CDR2 YYDKDF (reference sequence). V lost 4 bases and J lost 1, with 15 bases in between. This CDR3 spans 16 amino acids. Written as DNA, the CDR3 is TGTGCCACCAGCACCGGCGGAATAAGAGGCACAGATACGCAGTATTTT. Translating gives CATSTGGIRGTDTQYF.

This clone came up once. This rearrangement joins TRBV10-3 to TRBJ2-1; 12 bases fit TRBD2. V shed 2 bases, J shed 8 bases, and the junction held 16 bases outside the gene matches. In germline, CDR1 is ENHRY, CDR2 SYGVKD. CDR3 length: 19 residues. CDR3 coding DNA: TGTGCCATCAGTGAGATACTACGGACCTCTAGCGGGAGGGCTGATGAGCAGTTCTTC. Its protein product is CAISEILRTSSGRADEQFF.

This chain joins TRBV27 and TRBJ1-3, with D maybe TRBD1 (5 bases). This CDR3 has 16 amino acids. The V end lost 5 bases, the J end lost 2 bases, and 16 bases lay between the germline ends. Per germline, CDR1 MNHEY and CDR2 SMNVEV (reference sequence). CDR3 DNA: TGTGCCAGCAGTAAAGGAGGGGTATTCACTGGAAACACCATATATTTT. Encoded protein: CASSKGGVFTGNTIYF.